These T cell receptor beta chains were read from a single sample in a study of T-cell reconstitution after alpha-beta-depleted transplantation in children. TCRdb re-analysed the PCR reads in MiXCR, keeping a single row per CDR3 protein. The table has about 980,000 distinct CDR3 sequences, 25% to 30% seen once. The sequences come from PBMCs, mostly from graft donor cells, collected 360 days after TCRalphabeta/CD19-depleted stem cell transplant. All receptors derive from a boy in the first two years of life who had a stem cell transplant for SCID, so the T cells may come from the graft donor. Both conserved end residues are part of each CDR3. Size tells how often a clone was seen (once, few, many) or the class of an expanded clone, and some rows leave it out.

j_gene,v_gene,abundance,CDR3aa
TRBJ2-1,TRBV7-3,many,CASSRTSGGNKYNEQFF
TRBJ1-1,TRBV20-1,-,CSAPLPWAPEAFF
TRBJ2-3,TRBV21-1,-,CASRPGQRRRLDTQYF
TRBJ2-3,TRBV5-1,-,CASSLSVGVSTDTQYF
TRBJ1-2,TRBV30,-,CARDRASGGYTF
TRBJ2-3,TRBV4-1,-,CASSVGPSASTDTQYF
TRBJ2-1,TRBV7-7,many,CASSLGLDYNEQFF
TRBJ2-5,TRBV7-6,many,CASRPSSGVRETQYF
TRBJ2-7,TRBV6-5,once,CASSLRGGGLYEQYF
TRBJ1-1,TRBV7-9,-,CASSFPGPSNTEAFF
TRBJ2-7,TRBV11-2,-,CASSSRDRGGLDEQYF
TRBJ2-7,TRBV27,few,CASKHTGAPIYEQYF
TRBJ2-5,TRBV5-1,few,CASSPGPHRKTQYF
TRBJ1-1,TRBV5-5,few,CASSLVVYAEAFF
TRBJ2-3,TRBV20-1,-,CSASRGNPTDTQYF
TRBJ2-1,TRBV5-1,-,CASSLGETYNEQFF
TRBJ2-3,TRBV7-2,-,CASSFSAGAWDTQYF
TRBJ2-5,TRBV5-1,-,CASSLERQGWETQYF
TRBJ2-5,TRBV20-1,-,CSARRSETQYF
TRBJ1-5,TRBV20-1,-,CSARDLTRVANQPQHF
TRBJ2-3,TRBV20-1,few,CSAFGTSTFRNTQYF
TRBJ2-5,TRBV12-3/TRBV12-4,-,CASSMGRVRGQETQYF
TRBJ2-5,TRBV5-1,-,CASSAGRTQETQYF
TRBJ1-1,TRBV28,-,CASQTLDRLNTEAFF
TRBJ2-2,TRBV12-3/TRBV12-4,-,CASSPRGRKGTGELFF
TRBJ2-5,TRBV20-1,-,CSARGGGSIQETQYF
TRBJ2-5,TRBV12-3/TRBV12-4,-,CASSFGGPLETQYF
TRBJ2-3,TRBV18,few,CASSPLSHGINTDTQYF
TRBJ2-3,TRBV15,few,CATSRGASTDTQYF
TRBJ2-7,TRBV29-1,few,CSDEGDLEQYF
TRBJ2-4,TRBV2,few,CASTPGTAGTIQYF
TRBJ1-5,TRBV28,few,CASSNGNRERGNQPQHF
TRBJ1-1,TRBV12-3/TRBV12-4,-,CASKPTGGTNTEAFF
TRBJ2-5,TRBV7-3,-,CASSLGRAGVETQYF
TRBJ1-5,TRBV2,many,CASSALVGPQHF
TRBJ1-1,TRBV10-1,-,CASSVSPGAVTEAFF
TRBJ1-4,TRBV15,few,CATSRTGFSGEKLFF